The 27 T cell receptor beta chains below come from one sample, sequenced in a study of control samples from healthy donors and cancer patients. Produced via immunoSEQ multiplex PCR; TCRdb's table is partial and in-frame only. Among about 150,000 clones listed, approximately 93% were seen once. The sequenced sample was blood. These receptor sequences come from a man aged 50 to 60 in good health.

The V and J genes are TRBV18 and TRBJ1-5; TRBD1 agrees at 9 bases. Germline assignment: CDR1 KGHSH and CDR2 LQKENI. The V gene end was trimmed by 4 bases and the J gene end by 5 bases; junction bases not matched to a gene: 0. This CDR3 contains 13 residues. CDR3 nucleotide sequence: TGTGCCAGCTCACGGACAGGGGATCAGCCCCAGCATTTT. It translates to CASSRTGDQPQHF.

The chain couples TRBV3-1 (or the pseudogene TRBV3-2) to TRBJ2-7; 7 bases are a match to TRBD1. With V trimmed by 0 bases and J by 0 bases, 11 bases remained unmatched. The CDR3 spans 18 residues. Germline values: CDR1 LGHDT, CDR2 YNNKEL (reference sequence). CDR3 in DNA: TGTGCCAGCAGCCAAGATCTATTAGGACAGGAGTACTCCTACGAGCAGTACTTC. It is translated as CASSQDLLGQEYSYEQYF.

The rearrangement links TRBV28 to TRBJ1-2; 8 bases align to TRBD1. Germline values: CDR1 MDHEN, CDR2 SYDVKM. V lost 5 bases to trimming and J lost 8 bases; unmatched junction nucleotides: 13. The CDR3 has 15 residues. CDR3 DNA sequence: TGTGCCAGCAGTCAAAGGACAGGGACGGCAAGAGGCTACACCTTC. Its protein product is CASSQRTGTARGYTF.

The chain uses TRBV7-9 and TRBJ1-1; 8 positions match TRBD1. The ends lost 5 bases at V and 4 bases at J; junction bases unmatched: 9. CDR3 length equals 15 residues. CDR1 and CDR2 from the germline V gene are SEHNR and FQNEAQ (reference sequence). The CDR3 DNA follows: TGTGCCAGCAGCCCACAGGGGGGCAGCGGCACTGAAGCTTTCTTT. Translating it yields CASSPQGGSGTEAFF.

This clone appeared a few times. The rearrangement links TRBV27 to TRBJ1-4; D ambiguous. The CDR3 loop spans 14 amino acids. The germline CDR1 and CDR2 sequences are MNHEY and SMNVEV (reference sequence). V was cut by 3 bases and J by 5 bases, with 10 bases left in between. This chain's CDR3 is CASSFKGLNEKLFF. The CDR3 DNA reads TGTGCCAGCAGTTTCAAGGGTCTGAATGAAAAACTGTTTTTT.

The CDR3: CASTPGPNTGELFF. The CDR3 DNA follows: TGTGCCAGCACCCCGGGCCCGAACACCGGGGAGCTGTTTTTT. V usage is TRBV7-2 and J usage is TRBJ2-2; no reliable D call. V lost 7 bases and J 0 bases, leaving 9 bases between the germline ends. Germline V gene sequence: CDR1 SGHTA, CDR2 FQGNSA. CDR3 length: 14 residues.

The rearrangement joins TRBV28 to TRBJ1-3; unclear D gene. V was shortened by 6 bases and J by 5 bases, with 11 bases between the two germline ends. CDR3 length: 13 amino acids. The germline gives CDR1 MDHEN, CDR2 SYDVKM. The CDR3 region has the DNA TGTGCCAGCAGGTCGGACGGAAGAAACACCATATATTTT. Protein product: CASRSDGRNTIYF.

For the CDR3, the DNA is TGTGCCAGCTCACCAGGAGGCTCAGCGGGCTACGAGCAGTACTTC. It is translated as CASSPGGSAGYEQYF. The chain is built from TRBV18 and TRBJ2-7; the D gene is possibly TRBD2 (6 bases). The CDR3 covers 15 residues. Germline V gene lookup returns CDR1 KGHSH and CDR2 LQKENI. The V end lost 2 bases, the J end lost 3 bases, and 14 bases lay between the germline ends.

CDR3 residues: CAWSLGQVQGNTIYF. CDR3 nucleotide sequence: TGTGCCTGGAGCCTCGGACAGGTTCAAGGAAACACCATATATTTT. The V gene is TRBV30, the J gene TRBJ1-3; 7 bases line up with TRBD1. The V and J ends lost 3 bases and 4 bases, in that order; junction bases with no gene match: 9. Germline V CDR1 and CDR2: GTSNPN, SVGIG (reference sequence). This CDR3 has 15 residues.

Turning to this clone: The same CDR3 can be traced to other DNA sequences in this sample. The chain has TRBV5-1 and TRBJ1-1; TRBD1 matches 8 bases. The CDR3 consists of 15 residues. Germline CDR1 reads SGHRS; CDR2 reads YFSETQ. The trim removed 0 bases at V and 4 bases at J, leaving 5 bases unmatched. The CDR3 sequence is CASSLGDRRGTEAFF. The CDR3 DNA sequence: TGCGCCAGCAGCTTGGGGGACAGGAGGGGCACTGAAGCTTTCTTT.

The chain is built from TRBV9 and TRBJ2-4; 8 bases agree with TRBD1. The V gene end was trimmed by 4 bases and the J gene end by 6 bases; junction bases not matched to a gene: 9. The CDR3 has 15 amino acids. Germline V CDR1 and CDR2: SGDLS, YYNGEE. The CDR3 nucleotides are TGTGCCAGCAGCTCCTCCGGACAGGGATCAAACATTCAGTACTTC. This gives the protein CASSSSGQGSNIQYF.

The chain's CDR3 is CASSDSGPTDTQYF. CDR3 nucleotide sequence: TGTGCCAGCAGTGACTCGGGACCCACAGATACGCAGTATTTT. The V and J genes are TRBV2 and TRBJ2-3; D is perhaps TRBD1 or TRBD2 (5 bases each). With 3 bases removed from V and 2 bases from J, the gap between germline ends came to 9 bases. Germline V gene lookup returns CDR1 SNHLY and CDR2 FYNNEI. CDR3 length equals 14 residues.

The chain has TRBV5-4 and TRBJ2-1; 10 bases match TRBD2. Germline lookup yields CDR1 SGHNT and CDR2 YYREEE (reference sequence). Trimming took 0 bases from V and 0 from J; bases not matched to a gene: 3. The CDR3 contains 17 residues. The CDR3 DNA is TGTGCCAGCAGCTTGGAGGCTAGCGGGAGCTCCTACAATGAGCAGTTCTTC. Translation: CASSLEASGSSYNEQFF.

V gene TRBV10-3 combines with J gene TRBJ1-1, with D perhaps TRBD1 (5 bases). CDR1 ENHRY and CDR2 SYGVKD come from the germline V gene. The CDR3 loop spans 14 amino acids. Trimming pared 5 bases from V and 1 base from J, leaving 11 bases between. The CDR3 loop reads CAISKTESNTEAFF. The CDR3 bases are TGTGCCATCAGTAAGACAGAATCGAACACTGAAGCTTTCTTT.

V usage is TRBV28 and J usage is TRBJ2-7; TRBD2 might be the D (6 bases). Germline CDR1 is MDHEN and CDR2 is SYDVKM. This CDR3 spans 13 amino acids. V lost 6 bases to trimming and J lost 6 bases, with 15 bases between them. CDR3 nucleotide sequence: TGTGCCAGCAGGCACCCGGGAGAGGGCGAGCAGTACTTC. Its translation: CASRHPGEGEQYF.

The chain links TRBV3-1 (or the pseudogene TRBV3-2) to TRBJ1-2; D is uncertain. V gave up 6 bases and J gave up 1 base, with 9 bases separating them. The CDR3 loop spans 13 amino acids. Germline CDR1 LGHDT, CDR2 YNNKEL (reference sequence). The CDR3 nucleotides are TGTGCCAGCAGTGTCAGGCATAACTATGGCTACACCTTC. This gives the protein CASSVRHNYGYTF.

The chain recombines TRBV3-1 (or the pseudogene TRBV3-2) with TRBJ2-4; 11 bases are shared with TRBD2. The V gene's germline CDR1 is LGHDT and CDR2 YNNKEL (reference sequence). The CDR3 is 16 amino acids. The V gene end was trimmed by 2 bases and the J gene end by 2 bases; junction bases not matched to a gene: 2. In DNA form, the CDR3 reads TGTGCCAGCAGCCAACTAGCGGGAGGAACCAAAAACATTCAGTACTTC. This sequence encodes CASSQLAGGTKNIQYF.

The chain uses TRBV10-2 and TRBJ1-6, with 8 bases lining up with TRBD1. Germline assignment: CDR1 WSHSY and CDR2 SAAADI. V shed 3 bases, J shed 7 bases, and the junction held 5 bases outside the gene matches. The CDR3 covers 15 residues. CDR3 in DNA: TGCGCCAGCAGTGACGGACAGGGTAGGAATTCACCCCTCCACTTT. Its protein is CASSDGQGRNSPLHF.

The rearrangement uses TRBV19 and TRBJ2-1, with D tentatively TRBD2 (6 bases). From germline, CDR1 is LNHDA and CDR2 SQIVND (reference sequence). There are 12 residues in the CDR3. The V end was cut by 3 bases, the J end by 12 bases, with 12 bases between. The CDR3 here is CASSMGGRGQFF. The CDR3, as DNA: TGTGCCAGTAGTATGGGGGGTAGGGGGCAGTTCTTC.

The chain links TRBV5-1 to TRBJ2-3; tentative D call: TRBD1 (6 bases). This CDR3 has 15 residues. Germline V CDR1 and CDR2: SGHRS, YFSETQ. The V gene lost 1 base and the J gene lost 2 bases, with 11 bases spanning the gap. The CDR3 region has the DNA TGCGCCAGCAGCTTGCAGCAGGGGACCACAGATACGCAGTATTTT. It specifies CASSLQQGTTDTQYF.

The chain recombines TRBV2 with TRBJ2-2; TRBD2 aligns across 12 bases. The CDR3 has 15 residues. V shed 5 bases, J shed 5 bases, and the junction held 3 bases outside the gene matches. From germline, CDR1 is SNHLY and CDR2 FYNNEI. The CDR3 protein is CASSTTSGRTGELFF. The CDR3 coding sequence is TGTGCCAGCAGTACGACTAGCGGGAGAACCGGGGAGCTGTTTTTT.

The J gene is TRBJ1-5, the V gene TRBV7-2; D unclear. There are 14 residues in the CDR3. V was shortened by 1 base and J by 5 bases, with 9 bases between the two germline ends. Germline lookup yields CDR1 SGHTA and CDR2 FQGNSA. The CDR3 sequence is CASSLVAPDQPQHF. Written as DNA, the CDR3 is TGTGCCAGCAGCTTAGTCGCGCCGGATCAGCCCCAGCATTTT.

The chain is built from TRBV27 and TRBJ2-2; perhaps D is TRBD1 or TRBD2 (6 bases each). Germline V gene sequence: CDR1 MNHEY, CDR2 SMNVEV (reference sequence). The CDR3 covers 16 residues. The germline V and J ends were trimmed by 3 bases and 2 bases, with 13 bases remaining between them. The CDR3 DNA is TGTGCCAGCAGTTTTCGGGGGCTTATAAACACCGGGGAGCTGTTTTTT. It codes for CASSFRGLINTGELFF.

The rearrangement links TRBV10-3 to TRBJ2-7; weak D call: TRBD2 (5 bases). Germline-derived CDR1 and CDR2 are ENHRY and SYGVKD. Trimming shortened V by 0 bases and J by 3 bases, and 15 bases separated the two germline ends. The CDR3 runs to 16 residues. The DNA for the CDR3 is TGTGCCATCAGTGAGTCCGACCGGGCAGGAGGCTACGAGCAGTACTTC. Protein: CAISESDRAGGYEQYF.

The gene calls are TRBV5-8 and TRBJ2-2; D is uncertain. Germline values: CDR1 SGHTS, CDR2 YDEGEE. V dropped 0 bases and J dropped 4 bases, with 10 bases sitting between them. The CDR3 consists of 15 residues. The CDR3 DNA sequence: TGTGCCAGCAGCTTGGAACGTCGGACCACCGGGGAGCTGTTTTTT. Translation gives CASSLERRTTGELFF.

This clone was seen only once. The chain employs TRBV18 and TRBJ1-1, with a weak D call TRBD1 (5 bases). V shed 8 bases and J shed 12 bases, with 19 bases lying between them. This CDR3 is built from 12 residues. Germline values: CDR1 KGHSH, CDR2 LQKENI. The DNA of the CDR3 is TGTGCCAGCCAAACTCGCCTCGGGGACCCTTTCTTT. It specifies CASQTRLGDPFF.

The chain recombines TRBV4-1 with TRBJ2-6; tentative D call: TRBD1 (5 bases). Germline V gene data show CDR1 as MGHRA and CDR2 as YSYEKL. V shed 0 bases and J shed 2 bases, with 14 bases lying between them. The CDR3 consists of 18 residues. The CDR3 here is CASSQDARASPGANVLTF. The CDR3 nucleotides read TGCGCCAGCAGCCAAGATGCCAGGGCAAGCCCTGGGGCCAACGTCCTGACTTTC.